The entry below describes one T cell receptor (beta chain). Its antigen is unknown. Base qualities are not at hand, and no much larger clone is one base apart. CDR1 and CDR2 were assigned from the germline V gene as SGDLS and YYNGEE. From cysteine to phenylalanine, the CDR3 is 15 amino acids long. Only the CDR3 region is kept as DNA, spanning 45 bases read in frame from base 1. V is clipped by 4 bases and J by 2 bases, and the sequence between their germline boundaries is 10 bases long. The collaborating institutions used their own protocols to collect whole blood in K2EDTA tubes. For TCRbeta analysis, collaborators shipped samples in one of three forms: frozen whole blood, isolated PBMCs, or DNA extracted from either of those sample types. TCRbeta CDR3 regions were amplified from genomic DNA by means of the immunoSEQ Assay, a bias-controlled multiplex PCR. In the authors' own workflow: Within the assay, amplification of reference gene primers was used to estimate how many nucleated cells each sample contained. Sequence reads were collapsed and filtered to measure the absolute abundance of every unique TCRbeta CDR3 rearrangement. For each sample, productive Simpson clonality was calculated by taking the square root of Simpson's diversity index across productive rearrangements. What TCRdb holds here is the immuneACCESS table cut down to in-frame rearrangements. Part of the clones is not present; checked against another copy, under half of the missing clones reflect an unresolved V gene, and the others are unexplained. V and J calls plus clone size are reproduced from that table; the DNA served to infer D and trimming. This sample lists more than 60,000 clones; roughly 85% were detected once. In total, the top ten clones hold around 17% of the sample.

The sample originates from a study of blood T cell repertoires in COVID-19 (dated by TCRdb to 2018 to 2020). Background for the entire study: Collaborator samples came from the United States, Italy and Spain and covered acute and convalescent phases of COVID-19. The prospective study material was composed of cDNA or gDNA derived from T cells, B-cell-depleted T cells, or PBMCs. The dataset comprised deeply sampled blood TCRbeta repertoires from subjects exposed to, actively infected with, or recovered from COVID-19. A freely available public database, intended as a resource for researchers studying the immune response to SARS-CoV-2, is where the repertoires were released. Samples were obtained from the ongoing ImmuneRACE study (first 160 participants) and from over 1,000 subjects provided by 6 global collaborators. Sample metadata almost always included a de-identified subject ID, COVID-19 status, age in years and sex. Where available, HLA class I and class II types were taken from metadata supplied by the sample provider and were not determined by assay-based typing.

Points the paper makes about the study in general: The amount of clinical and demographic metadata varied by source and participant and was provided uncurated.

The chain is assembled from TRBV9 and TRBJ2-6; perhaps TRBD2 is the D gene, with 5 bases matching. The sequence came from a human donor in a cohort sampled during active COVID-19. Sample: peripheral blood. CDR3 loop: CASSSRGTGANVLTF. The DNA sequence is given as TGTGCCAGCAGCTCCAGAGGGACTGGGGCCAACGTCCTGACTTTC.